This T cell receptor beta chain is drawn from a study of T-cell memory formation after mild COVID-19 (dated by TCRdb to the early 2020s). At the level of the whole study: TCR sequence clusters from the two donors were found to be largely donor specific. In two donors, T-cell clones that expanded and contracted after mild COVID-19 were tracked by sequencing TCRalpha and TCRbeta repertoires over time. Two young, previously healthy adult volunteers made up the cohort, one male and one female.

V gives up 6 bases and J gives up 4 bases, and the segment between their germline ends measures 15 bases. There are 14 amino acids in the CDR3, from cysteine to phenylalanine inclusive. The retained sequence is limited to the CDR3, 42 bases, with the frame set at the first base. Only a few counts were recorded for this clonotype. Its antigen is unknown. Base qualities are not at hand, and no much larger clone is one base apart. General conclusions and limits of the study: Clones contracting from day 15 to 85 had balanced CD4/CD8 phenotypes, while a second wave expanding from day 15 to 37 was biased towards CD4+. Contracting CD4+ clones were located mainly in the CM and EM memory subsets, whereas CD8+ clones were found to be enriched in EMRA. The study covered only two mild cases, and larger cohorts including severe cases with pre-infection samples were considered necessary. SARS-CoV-2 specificity was not confirmed for the second-wave clones peaking on day 37. The detection of some responding clones in pre-infection memory suggests that pre-existing cross-reactive memory T cells joined the SARS-CoV-2 response.

PBMCs were isolated by Ficoll-Paque density gradient centrifugation. The instrument given in TCRdb is Illumina NovaSeq 6000. cDNA libraries for TCRalpha and TCRbeta were prepared by 5'RACE using constant-segment primers, with sample barcodes and unique molecular identifiers added. RNA was extracted from every sample with Trizol reagent. Libraries were amplified in two PCR steps, with a second sample barcode and Illumina TruSeq adapters added in the second step. The libraries were sequenced on an Illumina NovaSeq using 2 x 150 bp paired-end reads. Processing in the source paper ran as follows. The reads were demultiplexed and collapsed into UMI-guided consensus sequences using migec v1.2.7. Using mixcr v2.1.11, UMI consensuses were aligned to TRA and TRB V and J templates and then assembled into clonotypes. Clonotypes were classified as expanded or contracted when called significant by both edgeR and NoisET, with noise models trained on biological replicates. For edgeR calls, the cutoffs were a false discovery rate-adjusted p below 0.01 and a log2 fold-change threshold of 1. As an exploratory analysis of dynamics, max-normalized trajectories of the 1000 most abundant clonotypes were examined by PCA with hierarchical clustering. Each responding clone was given a CD4 or CD8 phenotype based on the CD4+ and CD8+ repertoires, which had been sequenced separately. TCRdb passed the public sequencing reads through fastp at Q25 and MiXCR, retaining productive beta sequences. Each CDR3 protein gets just one entry, which takes the most common genes and DNA from the rows behind it. TCRdb, not the original authors, processed these V and J calls. In this sample the table shows approximately 570,000 distinct CDR3 sequences, more than 15% of which occur a single time. The top ten constitute around 12% of the sample.

The sample taken for sequencing was PBMCs or a T cell subset sorted from them (not recorded which). The sequence joins TRBV12-3 or TRBV12-4 to TRBJ1-2, and TRBD1 may be the D gene, going by 5 matching bases. This receptor was identified in an adult woman who had mild COVID-19 (a few samples of this study predate the infection). The sample titles of this study are shuffled in the database, so cell type and time point are left out; the donor was told from shared clones. This receptor has the CDR3 CASRPVGPPYGYTF. The sequence in DNA is TGTGCCAGCAGACCGGTGGGACCGCCCTATGGCTACACCTTC.